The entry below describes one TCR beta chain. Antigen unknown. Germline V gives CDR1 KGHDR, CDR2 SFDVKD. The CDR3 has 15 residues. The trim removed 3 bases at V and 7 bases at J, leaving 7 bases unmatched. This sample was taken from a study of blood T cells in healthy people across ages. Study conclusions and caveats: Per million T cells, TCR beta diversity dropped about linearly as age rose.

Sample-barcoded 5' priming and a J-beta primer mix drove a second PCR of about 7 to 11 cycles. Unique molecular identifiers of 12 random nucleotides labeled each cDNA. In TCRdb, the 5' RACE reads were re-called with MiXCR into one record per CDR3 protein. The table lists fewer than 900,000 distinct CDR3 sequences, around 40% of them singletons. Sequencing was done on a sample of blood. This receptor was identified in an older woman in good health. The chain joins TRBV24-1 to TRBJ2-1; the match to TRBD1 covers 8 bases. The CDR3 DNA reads TGTGCCACCAGTGATACCCAGACAGGGGTGAATGAGCAGTTCTTC. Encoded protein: CATSDTQTGVNEQFF.